Below are 8 T cell receptor beta chains sequenced from a single sample in a study of T cell repertoires in cytomegalovirus infection. These receptors lack a known antigen. TCRdb re-analysed the reads in MiXCR, keeping a single row per CDR3 protein. In the table there are over 250,000 distinct CDR3 sequences, 20% to 25% of which are singletons. Sequenced material: cultured PBMCs, taken from culture after CMV antigen stimulation. The receptors were gathered from a human donor in good health (CMV status not recorded). Some clones in this sample may be carry-over from other donors' samples.

This clonotype showed up just a few times. V gene TRBV20-1 combines with J gene TRBJ1-5; D is possibly TRBD1 (6 bases). The CDR3 runs to 18 residues. Germline CDR1 is DFQATT and CDR2 is SNEGSKA (reference sequence). The V gene lost 0 bases and the J gene lost 6 bases, with 24 bases spanning the gap. CDR3 protein: CSARDRGQRPAGIQPQHF. The CDR3 DNA is TGCAGTGCTAGAGATCGTGGACAGCGACCAGCCGGAATTCAGCCCCAGCATTTT.

This clonotype was seen many times. This chain links TRBV7-2 with TRBJ2-1, with 7 bases lining up with TRBD2. CDR3 length: 14 amino acids. CDR1 SGHTA and CDR2 FQGNSA come from the germline V gene. Trimming took 5 bases from V and 10 from J; bases not matched to a gene: 11. This chain's CDR3 is CASSLGGNGEEQFF. In DNA, the CDR3 is TGTGCCAGCAGCCTGGGGGGGAATGGCGAAGAGCAGTTCTTC.

This clonotype showed up many times. The chain carries TRBV4-3 and TRBJ1-1; D not certain. Deletions cut 1 base from V and 7 bases from J, with 10 bases between. The CDR3 consists of 13 residues. The V gene's germline CDR1 is LGHNA and CDR2 YSLEER. The CDR3 sequence is CASSQGTLHEAFF. The CDR3 DNA follows: TGCGCCAGCAGCCAAGGGACTTTGCATGAAGCTTTCTTT.

The chain uses TRBV12-3 or TRBV12-4 and TRBJ1-3; 7 nucleotides align to TRBD1. The CDR3 extends over 16 amino acids. Trimming cost V 9 bases and J 4 bases; bases outside gene matches: 15. In DNA, the CDR3 is TGTGCCAGTCCCTTGAGAGGACAGGCATCAGGAAACACCATATATTTT. Its protein product is CASPLRGQASGNTIYF.

J is TRBJ1-1 and V is TRBV29-1; D is unclear. Germline CDR1 SQVTM, CDR2 ANQGSEA. The V end was cut by 4 bases, the J end by 1 base, with 7 bases between. The length of the CDR3 is 12 residues. The CDR3 sequence is CSVGWGNTEAFF. DNA of the CDR3: TGCAGCGTTGGGTGGGGGAACACTGAAGCTTTCTTT.

This clonotype was recorded a few times. The chain has TRBV6-1 and TRBJ1-3, with TRBD1 matching over 10 bases. V lost 5 bases to trimming and J lost 4 bases; unmatched junction nucleotides: 5. The CDR3 spans 15 residues. The germline gives CDR1 MNHNS, CDR2 SASEGT. The CDR3 here is CASSPGQGNGNTIYF. CDR3 DNA: TGTGCCAGCAGTCCGGGACAGGGGAACGGAAACACCATATATTTT.

This chain joins TRBV12-3 or TRBV12-4 and TRBJ1-5, with D uncertain. Trimming stripped 3 bases from V and 5 bases from J, with 8 bases between. The CDR3 consists of 13 residues. CDR3 protein: CASSFGRHQPQHF. The CDR3 DNA reads TGTGCCAGCAGTTTCGGCAGACATCAGCCCCAGCATTTT.

This clonotype occurred many times. The chain combines TRBV11-2 with TRBJ2-6; D not certain. CDR1 SGHAT and CDR2 FQNNGV come from the germline V gene. CDR3 length: 15 residues. V lost 6 bases and J lost 2, with 11 bases in between. The CDR3 sequence is CASSNLQAGANVLTF. The CDR3 bases are TGTGCCAGCAGTAATTTACAAGCTGGGGCCAACGTCCTGACTTTC.